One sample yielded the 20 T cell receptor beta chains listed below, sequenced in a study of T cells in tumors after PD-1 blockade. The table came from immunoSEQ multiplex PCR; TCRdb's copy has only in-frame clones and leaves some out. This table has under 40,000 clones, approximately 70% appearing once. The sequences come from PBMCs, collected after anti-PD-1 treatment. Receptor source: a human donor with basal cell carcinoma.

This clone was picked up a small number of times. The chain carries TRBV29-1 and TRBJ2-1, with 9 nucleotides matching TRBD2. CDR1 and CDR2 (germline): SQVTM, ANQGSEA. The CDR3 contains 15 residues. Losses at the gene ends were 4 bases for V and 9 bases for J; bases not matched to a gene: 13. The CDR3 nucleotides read TGCAGCGTTGGAGTCAGCGGGAGGACGGACACTGAGCAGTTCTTC. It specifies CSVGVSGRTDTEQFF.

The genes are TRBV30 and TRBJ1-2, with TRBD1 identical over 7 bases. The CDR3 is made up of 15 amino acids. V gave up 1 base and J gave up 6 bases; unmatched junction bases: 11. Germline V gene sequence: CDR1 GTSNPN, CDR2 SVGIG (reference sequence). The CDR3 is CAWSALKGAMDGYTF. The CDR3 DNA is TGTGCCTGGAGTGCCCTCAAGGGGGCCATGGATGGCTACACCTTC.

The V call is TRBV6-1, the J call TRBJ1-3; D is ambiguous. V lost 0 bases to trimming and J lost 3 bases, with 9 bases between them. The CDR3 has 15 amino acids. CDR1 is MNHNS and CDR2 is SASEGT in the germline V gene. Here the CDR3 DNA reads TGTGCCAGCAGTGAAGCGCCGGGGTATGGAAACACCATATATTTT. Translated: CASSEAPGYGNTIYF.

In DNA form, the CDR3 reads TGTGCCAGCAGCCAAGAAGGCAGGAAGGGCTACACCTTC. Translating it yields CASSQEGRKGYTF. The V gene is TRBV3-1 (or the pseudogene TRBV3-2), the J gene TRBJ1-2; D is ambiguous. Per the germline V gene, CDR1 is LGHDT and CDR2 is YNNKEL (reference sequence). Trimming cost V 0 bases and J 8 bases, with 10 bases left between them. The CDR3 covers 13 residues.

In DNA form, the CDR3 reads TGTGCCAGCAGCTTGGGTGGACAGCTCACCGGCTACACCTTC. This sequence encodes CASSLGGQLTGYTF. The chain recombines TRBV5-6 with TRBJ1-2; possibly TRBD1 for D (6 bases). V gave up 0 bases and J gave up 8 bases, with 14 bases separating them. The CDR3 loop spans 14 amino acids. The germline CDR1 and CDR2 sequences are SGHDT and YYEEEE.

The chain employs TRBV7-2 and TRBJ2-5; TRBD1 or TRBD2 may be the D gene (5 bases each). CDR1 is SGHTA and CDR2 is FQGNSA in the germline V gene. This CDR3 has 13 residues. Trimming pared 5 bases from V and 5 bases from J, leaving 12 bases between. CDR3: CASSTGPGETQYF. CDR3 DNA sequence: TGTGCCAGCAGCACGGGACCAGGGGAGACCCAGTACTTC.

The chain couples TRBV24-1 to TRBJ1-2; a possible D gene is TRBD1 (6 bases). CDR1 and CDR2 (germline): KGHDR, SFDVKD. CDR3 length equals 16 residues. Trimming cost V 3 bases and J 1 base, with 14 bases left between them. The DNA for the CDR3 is TGTGCCACCAGTGATCCTAAACAGGGATTTAACTATGGCTACACCTTC. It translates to CATSDPKQGFNYGYTF.

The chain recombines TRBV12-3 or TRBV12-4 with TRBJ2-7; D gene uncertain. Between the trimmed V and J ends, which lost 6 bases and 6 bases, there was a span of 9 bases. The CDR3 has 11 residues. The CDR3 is CASRDFSEQYF. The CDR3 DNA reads TGTGCCAGCAGGGATTTTAGCGAGCAGTACTTC.

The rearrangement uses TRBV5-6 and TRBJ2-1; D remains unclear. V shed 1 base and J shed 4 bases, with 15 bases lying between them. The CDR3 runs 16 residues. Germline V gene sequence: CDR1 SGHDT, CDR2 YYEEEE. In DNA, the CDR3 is TGTGCCAGCAGCTTGATGGGCGACGACCCATACAATGAGCAGTTCTTC. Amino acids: CASSLMGDDPYNEQFF.

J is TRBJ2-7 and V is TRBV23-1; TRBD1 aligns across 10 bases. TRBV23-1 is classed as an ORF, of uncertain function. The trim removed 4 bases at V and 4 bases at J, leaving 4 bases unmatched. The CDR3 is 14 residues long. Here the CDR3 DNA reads TGCGCCAGCAGTCGTCGGGGACAGGGGTACGAGCAGTACTTC. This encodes CASSRRGQGYEQYF.

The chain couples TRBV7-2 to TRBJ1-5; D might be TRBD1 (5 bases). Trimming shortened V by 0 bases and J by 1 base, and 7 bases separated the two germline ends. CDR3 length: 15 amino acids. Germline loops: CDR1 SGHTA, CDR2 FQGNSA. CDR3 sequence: CASSLAGGSNQPQHF. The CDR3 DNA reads TGTGCCAGCAGCTTAGCTGGGGGGAGCAATCAGCCCCAGCATTTT.

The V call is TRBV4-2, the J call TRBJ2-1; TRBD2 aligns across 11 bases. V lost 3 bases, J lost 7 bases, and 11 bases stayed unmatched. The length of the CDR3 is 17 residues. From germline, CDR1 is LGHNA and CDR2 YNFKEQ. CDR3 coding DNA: TGTGCCAGCAGCCAGACCGTAGCGGGGGGGCCTTTGAATGAGCAGTTCTTC. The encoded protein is CASSQTVAGGPLNEQFF.

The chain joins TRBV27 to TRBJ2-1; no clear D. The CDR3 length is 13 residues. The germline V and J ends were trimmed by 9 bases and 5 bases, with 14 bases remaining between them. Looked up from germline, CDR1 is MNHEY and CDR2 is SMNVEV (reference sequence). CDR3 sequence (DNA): TGTGCCAGTTCCCCCGCGGTCGACAATGAGCAGTTCTTC. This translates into CASSPAVDNEQFF.

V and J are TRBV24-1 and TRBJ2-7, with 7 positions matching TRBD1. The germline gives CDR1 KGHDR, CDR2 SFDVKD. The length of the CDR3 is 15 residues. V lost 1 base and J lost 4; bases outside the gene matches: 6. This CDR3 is CATSDFSTGRYEQYF. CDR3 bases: TGTGCCACCAGTGATTTTTCGACAGGGCGATACGAGCAGTACTTC.

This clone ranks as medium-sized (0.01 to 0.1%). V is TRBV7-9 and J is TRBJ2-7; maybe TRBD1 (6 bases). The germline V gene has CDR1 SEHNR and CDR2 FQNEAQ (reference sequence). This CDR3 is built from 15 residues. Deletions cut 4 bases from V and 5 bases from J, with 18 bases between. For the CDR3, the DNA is TGTGCCAGCAGCTCTCGGGACACGGAATGGAACGAGCAGTACTTC. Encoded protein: CASSSRDTEWNEQYF.

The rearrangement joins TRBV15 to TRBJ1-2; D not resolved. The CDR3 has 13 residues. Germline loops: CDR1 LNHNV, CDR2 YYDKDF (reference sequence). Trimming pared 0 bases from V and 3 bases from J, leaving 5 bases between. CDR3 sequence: CATSRDLDYGYTF. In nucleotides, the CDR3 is TGTGCCACCAGCAGAGATTTGGACTATGGCTACACCTTC.

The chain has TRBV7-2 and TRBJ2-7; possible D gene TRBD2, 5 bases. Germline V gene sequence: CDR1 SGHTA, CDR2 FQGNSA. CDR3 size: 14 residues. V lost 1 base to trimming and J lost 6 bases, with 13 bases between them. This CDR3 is CASSLGPGSAEQYF. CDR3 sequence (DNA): TGTGCCAGCAGCTTAGGGCCGGGGTCGGCCGAGCAGTACTTC.

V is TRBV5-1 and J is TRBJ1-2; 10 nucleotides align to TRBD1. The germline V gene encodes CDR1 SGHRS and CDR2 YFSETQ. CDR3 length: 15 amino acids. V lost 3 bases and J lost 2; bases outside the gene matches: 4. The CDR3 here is CASSSPGQGNYGYTF. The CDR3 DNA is TGCGCCAGCAGCTCGCCGGGACAGGGGAACTATGGCTACACCTTC.

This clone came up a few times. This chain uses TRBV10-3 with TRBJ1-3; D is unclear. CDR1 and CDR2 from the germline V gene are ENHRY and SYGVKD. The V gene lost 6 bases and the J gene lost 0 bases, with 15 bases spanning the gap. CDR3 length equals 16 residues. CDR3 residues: CAISGGRQNSGNTIYF. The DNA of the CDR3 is TGTGCCATCAGCGGAGGACGGCAGAACTCTGGAAACACCATATATTTT.

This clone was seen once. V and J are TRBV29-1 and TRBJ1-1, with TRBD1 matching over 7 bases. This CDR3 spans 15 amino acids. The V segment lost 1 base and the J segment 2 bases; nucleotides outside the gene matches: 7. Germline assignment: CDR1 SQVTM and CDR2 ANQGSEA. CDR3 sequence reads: CSVEGEGARNTEAFF. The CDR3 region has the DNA TGCAGCGTTGAAGGGGAGGGGGCGCGAAACACTGAAGCTTTCTTT.